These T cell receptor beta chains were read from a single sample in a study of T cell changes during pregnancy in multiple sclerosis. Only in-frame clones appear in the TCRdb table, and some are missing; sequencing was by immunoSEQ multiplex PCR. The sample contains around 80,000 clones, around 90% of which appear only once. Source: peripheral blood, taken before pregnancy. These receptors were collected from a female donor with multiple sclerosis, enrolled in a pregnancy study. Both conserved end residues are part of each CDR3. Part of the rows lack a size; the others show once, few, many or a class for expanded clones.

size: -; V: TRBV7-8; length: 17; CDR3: CASSLAVSLQQVHGYTF
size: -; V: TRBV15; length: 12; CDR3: CATSRGGGEQYF
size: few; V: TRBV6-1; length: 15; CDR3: CASRGDSSHNSPLHF
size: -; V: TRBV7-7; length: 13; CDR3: CASSLTGEDEQYF
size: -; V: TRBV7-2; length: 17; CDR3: CASSLGWGTGGTYEQYF
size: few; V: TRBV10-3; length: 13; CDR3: CAIRRGENTEAFF
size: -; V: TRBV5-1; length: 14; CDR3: CASTAYDGENIQYF
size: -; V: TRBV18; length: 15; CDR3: CASSPPLARGETQYF
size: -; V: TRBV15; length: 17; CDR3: CATSRVGTPSHGGEQYF
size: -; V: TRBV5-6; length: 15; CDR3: CASSLDRHRRYGYTF
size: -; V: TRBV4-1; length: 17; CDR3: CASSQAGTPSSGNTIYF
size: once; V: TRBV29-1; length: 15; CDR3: CSVEVPRDSSYEQYF
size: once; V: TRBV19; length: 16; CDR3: CASSTGGRDRGEKLFF
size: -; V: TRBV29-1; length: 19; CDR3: CSVEGVVTGGAVGAGELFF
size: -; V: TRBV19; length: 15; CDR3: CASSKTDRTRYGYTF
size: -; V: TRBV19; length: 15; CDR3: CASSEQPVGNYGYTF
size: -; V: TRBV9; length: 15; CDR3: CASSAGTGGVYGYTF
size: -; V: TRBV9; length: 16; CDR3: CASSTDPTGALGEQYF
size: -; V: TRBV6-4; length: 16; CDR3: CASSERRSFSYNEQFF
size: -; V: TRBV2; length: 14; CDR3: CASTGDRVVEKLFF
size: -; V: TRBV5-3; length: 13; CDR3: CARQASAGGGYTF
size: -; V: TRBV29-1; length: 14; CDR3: CSVEDLGVPGGYTF
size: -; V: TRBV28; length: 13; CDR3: CASSKGGPYEQYF
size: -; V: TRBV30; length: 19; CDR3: CAWMLPRDRADRRLDEQFF
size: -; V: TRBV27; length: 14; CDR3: CASSFIGQNQPQHF
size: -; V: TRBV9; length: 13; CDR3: CASSVGGGDGYTF
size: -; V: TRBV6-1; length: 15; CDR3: CASSEAGGGASEQYF
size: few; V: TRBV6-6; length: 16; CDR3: CASSYSPSGGNQPQHF
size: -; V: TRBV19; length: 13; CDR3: CASSFTGSETQYF
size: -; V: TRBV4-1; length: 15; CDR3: CASSQDSSSGNTIYF
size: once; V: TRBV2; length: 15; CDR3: CASTPLASGANVLTF
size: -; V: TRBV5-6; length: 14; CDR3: CASSWDRGNTEAFF
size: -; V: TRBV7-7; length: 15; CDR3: CASSPRTGDKETQYF
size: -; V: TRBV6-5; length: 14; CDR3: CASRVQGAKAEAFF
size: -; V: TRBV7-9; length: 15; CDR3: CASSPTGQTNEKLFF
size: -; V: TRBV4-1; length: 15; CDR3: CASSQSYENQETQYF
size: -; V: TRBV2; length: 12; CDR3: CATTGRGNEQFF
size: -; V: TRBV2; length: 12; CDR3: CASTGQGFAQYF
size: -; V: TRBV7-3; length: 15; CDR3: CASSLSPKGADTQYF
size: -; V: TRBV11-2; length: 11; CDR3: CASSSGSQAFF
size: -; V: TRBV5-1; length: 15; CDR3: CASGEAGRPQETQYF
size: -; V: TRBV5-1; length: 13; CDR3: CASRDRGDYGYTF
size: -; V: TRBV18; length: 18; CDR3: CASSPSPSSAVKYNEQFF
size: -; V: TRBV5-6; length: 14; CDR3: CASSRWGTSYEQYF
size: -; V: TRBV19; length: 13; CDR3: CASSPASGNTIYF
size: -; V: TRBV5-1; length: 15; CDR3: CASSLGGLAEETQYF
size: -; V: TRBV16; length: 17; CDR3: CASRLPLQVSSGNTIYF
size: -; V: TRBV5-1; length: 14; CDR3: CASSPGQVIYEQYF
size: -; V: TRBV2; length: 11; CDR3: CASSVKGAAFF
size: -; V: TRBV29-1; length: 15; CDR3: CSVGVGTGDTGELFF
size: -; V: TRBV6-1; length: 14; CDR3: CASDRSSGGYEQYF
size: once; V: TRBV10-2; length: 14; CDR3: CASSVDRDSSPLHF
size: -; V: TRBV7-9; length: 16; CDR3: CASSSRTSGGFYEQYF
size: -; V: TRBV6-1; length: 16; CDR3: CASSERGNTILTEAFF
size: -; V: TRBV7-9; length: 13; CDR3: CASSISQGNEQFF
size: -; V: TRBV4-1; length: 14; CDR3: CASSRLRVGTEAFF
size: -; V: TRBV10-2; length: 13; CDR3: CATKGQEISPLHF